The clone carrying this TCR beta chain has a count of ten or more. Its antigen is unknown. The germline V and J ends were trimmed by 3 bases and 9 bases, with 17 bases remaining between them. Looked up from germline, CDR1 is SGHTA and CDR2 is FQGNSA. The CDR3 is made up of 14 amino acids. This specimen belongs to a study of T-cell reconstitution after alpha-beta-depleted transplantation in children. Study conclusions and caveats: At around two months after transplant, the alpha-beta T cells were reportedly derived from several hundred expanded clones that came from non-depleted graft cells. Newly produced T cells mostly accounted for T-cell counts and diversity one year post-transplant. For some patients, TCRbeta diversity was high at day 60 because of recipient T cells and thymic progenitors that survived.

It was with unique molecular identifiers that the TCRbeta library was prepared. TCRdb re-analysed the PCR reads in MiXCR, keeping a single row per CDR3 protein. The table includes under 7,000 distinct CDR3 sequences, under 15% detected once. The chain is built from TRBV7-2 and TRBJ2-5, with D tentatively TRBD1 (6 bases). The TCR was taken from a boy aged 5 to 17 with acute lymphoblastic leukemia, due to receive a stem cell transplant. Sample: PBMCs, taken before TCRalphabeta/CD19-depleted stem cell transplant. The CDR3 spells CASSFDRSQRAQYF. The DNA for the CDR3 is TGTGCCAGCAGCTTCGACAGGTCGCAACGGGCCCAGTACTTC.